This T cell receptor (beta chain) was found in a study of cytomegalovirus exposure and HLA in healthy donors. The primer mix had 60 Vbeta and 13 Jbeta primers. The protocol was immunoSEQ multiplex PCR, while the TCRdb copy is restricted to in-frame clones and leaves out a portion. The data show some 150,000 clones, 60% to 80% seen once. From germline, CDR1 is SEHNR and CDR2 FQNEAQ (reference sequence). The CDR3 totals 17 residues. The ends were cut back, 5 bases at V and 0 bases at J, with 19 bases in the middle. The source of this sequence is a female donor in good health and CMV-seronegative. Sequenced sample: PBMCs. This chain uses TRBV7-9 with TRBJ1-2; no clear D gene. CDR3 residues: CASSPAASGASNYGYTF. The CDR3 DNA sequence: TGTGCCAGCAGCCCCGCCGCGTCTGGAGCCTCTAACTATGGCTACACCTTC.